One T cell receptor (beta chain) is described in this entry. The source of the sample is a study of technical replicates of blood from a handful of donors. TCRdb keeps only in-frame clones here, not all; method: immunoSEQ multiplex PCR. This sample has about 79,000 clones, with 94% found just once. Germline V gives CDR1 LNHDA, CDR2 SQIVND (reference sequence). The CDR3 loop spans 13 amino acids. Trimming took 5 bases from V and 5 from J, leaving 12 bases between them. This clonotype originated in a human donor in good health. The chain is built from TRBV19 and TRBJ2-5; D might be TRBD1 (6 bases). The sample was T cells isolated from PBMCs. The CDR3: CASSQQGRETQYF. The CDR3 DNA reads TGTGCCAGTAGTCAACAGGGCCGCGAGACCCAGTACTTC.